This T cell receptor beta chain was identified during a study of early T cells in non-severe SARS-CoV-2 infection. Overall study context: Unsorted whole blood bulk RNA was sequenced, with unpaired chains.

Trimming took 1 base from V and 4 from J, leaving 17 bases between them. The CDR3 has 16 amino acids. Attached unique molecular identifiers marked individual cDNA molecules. TCRdb passed the 5' RACE reads through MiXCR, listing each CDR3 protein once. The table lists approximately 77,000 distinct CDR3 sequences, around 5% of them singletons. Many counts were recorded for this clonotype. J is TRBJ2-7 and V is TRBV12-3 or TRBV12-4, with a possible D match to TRBD2 (5 bases). This sample comprised whole blood, obtained at baseline. The receptor was derived from an adult who was a healthcare worker with PCR-confirmed SARS-CoV-2 infection or an uninfected control (not recorded which). The CDR3 DNA reads TGTGCCAGCAGTTTAGGGGGAGAGATTGGGTATTACGAGCAGTACTTC. It specifies CASSLGGEIGYYEQYF.